This T cell receptor (beta chain) was documented in a study of cytomegalovirus exposure and HLA in healthy donors. The PCR used 60 Vbeta and 13 Jbeta primers. Generated by immunoSEQ multiplex PCR, the TCRdb table keeps only in-frame clones and is missing some. The sample has more than 75,000 clones; 70% to 85% are singletons. Germline CDR1 and CDR2: SGHTA and FQGNSA. The CDR3 length is 13 residues. V lost 3 bases and J lost 5, with 10 bases in between. This receptor was obtained from a young man in good health and CMV-seronegative. What was sequenced was PBMCs. This sequence joins TRBV7-2 and TRBJ2-5; TRBD2 might be the D (5 bases). The CDR3 sequence: CASSFNGVETQYF. CDR3 nucleotide sequence: TGTGCCAGCAGCTTTAACGGGGTGGAGACCCAGTACTTC. The full variable domain, completed using reference TRBV7-2 and TRBJ2-5, is GAGVSQSPSNKVTEKGKDVELRCDPISGHTALYWYRQSLGQGLEFLIYFQGNSAPDKSGLPSDRFSAERTGGSVSTLTIQRTQQEDSAVYLCASSFNGVETQYFGPGTRLLVL.